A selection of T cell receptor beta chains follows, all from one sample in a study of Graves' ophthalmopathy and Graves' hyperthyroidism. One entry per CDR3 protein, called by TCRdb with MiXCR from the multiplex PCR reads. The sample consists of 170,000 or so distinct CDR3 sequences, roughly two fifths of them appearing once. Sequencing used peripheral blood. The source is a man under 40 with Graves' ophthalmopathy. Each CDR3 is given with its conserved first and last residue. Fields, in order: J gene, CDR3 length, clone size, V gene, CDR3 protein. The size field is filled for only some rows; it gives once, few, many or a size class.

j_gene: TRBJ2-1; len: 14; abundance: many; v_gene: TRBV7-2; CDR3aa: CASSLASASGGQFF
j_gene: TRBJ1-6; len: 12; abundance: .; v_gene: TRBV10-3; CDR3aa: CAISEGGSPLHF
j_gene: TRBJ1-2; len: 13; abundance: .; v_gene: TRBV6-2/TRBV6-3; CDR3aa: CASSHDPFYGYTF
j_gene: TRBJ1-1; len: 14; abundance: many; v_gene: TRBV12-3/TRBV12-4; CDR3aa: CASRWDSKNTEAFF
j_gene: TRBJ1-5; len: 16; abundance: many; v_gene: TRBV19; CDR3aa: CASSKPSWGVRQPQHF
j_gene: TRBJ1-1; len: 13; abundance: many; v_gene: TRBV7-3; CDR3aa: CASSWGQYTEAFF
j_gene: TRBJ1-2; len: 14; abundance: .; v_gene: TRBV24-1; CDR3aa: CATSDIQGFGGYTF
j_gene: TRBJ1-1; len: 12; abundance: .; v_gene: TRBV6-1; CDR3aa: CAVGYLESEAFF
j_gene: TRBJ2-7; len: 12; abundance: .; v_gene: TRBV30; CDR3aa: CAWRRGVYEQYF
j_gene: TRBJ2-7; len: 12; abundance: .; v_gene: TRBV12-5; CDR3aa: CASGLWGGEQYF
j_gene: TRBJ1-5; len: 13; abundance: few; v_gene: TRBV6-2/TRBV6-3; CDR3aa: CASTPGRNQPQHF
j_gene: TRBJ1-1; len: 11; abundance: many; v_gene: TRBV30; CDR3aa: CAWLRRAEAFF
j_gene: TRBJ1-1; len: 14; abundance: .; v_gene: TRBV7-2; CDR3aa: CASSSYRGNTEAFF
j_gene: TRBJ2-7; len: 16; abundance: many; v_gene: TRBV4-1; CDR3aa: CASSQAPQGRTYEQYF
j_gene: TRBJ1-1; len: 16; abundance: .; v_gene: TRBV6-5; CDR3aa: CASSYIRTGTNTEAFF
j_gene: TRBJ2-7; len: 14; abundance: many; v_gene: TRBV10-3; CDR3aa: CAISESGLAGEQYF
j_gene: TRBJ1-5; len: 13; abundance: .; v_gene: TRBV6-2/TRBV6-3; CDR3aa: CASNDRYRQPQHF
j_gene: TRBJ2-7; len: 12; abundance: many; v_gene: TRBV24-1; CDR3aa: CATSDLVGEQYF
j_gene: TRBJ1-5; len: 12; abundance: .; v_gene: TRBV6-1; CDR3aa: CASQGFNQPQHF
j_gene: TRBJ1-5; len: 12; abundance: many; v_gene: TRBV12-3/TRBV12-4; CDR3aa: CASSRENQPQHF
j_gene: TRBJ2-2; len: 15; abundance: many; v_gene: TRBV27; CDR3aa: CASKLGGTNTGELFF
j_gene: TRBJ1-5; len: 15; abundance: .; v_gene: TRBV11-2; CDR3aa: CASSLDSADYQPQHF
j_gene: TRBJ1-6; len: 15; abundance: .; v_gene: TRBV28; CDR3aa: CASSPSLGGGSPLHF
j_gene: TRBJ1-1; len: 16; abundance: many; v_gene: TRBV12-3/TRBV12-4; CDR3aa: CASSFDPGRENTEAFF
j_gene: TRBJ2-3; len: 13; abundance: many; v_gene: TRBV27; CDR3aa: CASSFRAGDTQYF
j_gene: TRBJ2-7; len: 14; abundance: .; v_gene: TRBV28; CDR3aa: CASSFQGGNSEQYF
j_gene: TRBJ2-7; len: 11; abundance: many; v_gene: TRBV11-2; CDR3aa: CASREVGEQYF
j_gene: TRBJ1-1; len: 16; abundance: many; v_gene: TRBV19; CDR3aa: CATTRGAITGNTEAFF
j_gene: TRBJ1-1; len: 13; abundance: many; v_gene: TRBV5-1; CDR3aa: CASSGRLNTEAFF
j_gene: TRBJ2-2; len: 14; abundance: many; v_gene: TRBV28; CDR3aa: CASTSGLDTGELFF
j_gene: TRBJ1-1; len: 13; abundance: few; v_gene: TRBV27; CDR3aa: CASSLGSLGRTFF
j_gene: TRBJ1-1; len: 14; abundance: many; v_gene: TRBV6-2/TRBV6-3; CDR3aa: CASSYEGAYTEAFF
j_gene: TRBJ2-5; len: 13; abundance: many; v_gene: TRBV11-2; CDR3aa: CASSLDAAITQYF
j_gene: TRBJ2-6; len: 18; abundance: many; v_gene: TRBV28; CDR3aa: CASSTGGQGISGANVLTF
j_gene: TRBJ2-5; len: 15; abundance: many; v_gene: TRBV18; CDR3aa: CASSPSTGFKETQYF
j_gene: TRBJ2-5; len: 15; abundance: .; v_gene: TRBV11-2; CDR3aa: CASSFLTGVQETQYF
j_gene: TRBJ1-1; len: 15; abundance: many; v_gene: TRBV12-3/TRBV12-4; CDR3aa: CASSLQPQTNTEAFF
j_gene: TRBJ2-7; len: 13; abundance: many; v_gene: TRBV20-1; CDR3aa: CSATTSVKDEQYF
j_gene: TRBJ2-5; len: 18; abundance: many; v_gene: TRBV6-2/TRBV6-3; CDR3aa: CASSYWVVGQGREETQYF
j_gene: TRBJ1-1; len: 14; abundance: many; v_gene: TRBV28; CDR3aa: CASSFAQLNTEAFF
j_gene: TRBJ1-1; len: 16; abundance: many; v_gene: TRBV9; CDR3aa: CASSVGRDLKNTEAFF
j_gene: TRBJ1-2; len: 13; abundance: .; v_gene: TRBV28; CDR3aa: CASSQGQDFGYTF
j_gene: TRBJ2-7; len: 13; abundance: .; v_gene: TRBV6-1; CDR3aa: CASSELQVSEQYF
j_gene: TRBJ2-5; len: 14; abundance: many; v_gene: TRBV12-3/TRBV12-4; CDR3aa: CASSLDRASETQYF
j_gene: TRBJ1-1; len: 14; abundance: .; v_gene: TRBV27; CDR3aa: CASSQLTGNTEAFF
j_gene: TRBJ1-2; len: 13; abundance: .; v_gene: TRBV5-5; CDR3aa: CASSRQTDYGYTF